What follows describes a single T cell receptor (beta chain). This record belongs to a study of blood T cell repertoires in COVID-19. Study information: The origin of the acute and convalescent COVID-19 samples was the United States, Italy and Spain. T cells, B-cell-depleted T cells, or PBMCs supplied cDNA or gDNA.

The CDR3 covers 16 residues. Germline CDR1 SEHNR, CDR2 FQNEAQ (reference sequence). The junction had 12 bases not matched to a gene; V was cut back by 6 bases and J by 5 bases. Under the authors' procedure: Amplification with reference gene primers provided the estimates of nucleated cell counts. TCRdb's copy holds only in-frame clones and misses some; the assay was immunoSEQ multiplex PCR. V, J and clone size reflect that table, while D and trimming were determined from the DNA. The table shows about 150,000 clones, with roughly 82% occurring only once. The sequenced sample was peripheral blood. The chain recombines TRBV7-9 with TRBJ1-4; 7 bases fit TRBD1. This sequence originates from a man between 65 and 85 years old with acute or convalescent COVID-19. CDR3 nucleotides: TGTGCCAGCAGTTTTAGTTCCGGGACAGTGAATGAAAAACTGTTTTTT. As protein: CASSFSSGTVNEKLFF.